Reported below is one T cell receptor (beta chain). The data were obtained in a study of blood T cell repertoires in COVID-19. Generated by immunoSEQ multiplex PCR, the TCRdb table keeps only in-frame clones and is missing some. The sample records some 160,000 clones, around four fifths being singletons. CDR3 length: 13 residues. Trimming cost V 8 bases and J 4 bases; bases outside gene matches: 5. CDR1 is MNHEY, CDR2 SVGAGI, per germline. This chain connects TRBV6-5 to TRBJ2-7, with TRBD2 matching 10 bases. This TCR derives from a woman between 40 and 50 years old who had recovered from COVID-19. The sample consisted of PBMCs or T cells enriched from blood (not recorded which). The DNA for the CDR3 is TGTGCCAGCGAAGAGCGGGGGGGGTACGAGCAGTACTTC. The encoded protein is CASEERGGYEQYF.